This T cell receptor (beta chain) was recovered during a study of regulatory T cells in long-lasting Graves disease. About the research overall: Patients newly diagnosed with Graves' had been on antithyroid drugs for under 3 months.

Time point in this sample: newly diagnosed GD, antithyroid drugs for less than 3 months. The TCR library was prepared using RNA isolated from PBMCs. One endocrinology department in Xi'an, China, was where patients came from. This clonotype was detected many times. Its antigen remains unidentified. General study points: Investigators studied peripheral blood only, not thyroid tissue.

Relying on iRepertoire HTBI primers and Arm-PCR of CDR3 regions, the team built TCR beta libraries. From the multiplex PCR reads, TCRdb called clonotypes with MiXCR, one entry per CDR3 protein. The sample has roughly 360,000 distinct CDR3 sequences, about 11% seen once. The germline V gene has CDR1 MNHEY and CDR2 SMNVEV (reference sequence). The CDR3 is 14 amino acids. With 6 bases removed from V and 0 bases from J, the gap between germline ends came to 9 bases. The sample was also linked to a second study, of T cells in Graves' hyperthyroidism and ophthalmopathy. That study adds: Most thyroid clonotypes expanded above 0.001 were also detected in blood.

The sample in question was peripheral blood mononuclear cells (PBMCs), obtained at new diagnosis, from a patient treated with antithyroid drugs. The chain joins TRBV27 to TRBJ1-5; D uncertain. The sequence was obtained from a woman between 18 and 29 years old with Graves disease. The CDR3 bases are TGTGCCAGCAGCTTTTTGGCTAGCAATCAGCCCCAGCATTTT. Translation gives CASSFLASNQPQHF.